The 30 T cell receptor beta chains in this list originate from one sample, sequenced in a study of T cell repertoires in cytomegalovirus infection. TCRdb fed the reads into MiXCR, producing one record per CDR3 protein. The sample has some 700,000 distinct CDR3 sequences, about a third seen once. The sequenced sample consisted of PBMCs. The receptors here all came from a human donor in good health (CMV status not recorded). Some clones in this sample may be carry-over from other donors' samples.

The chain has TRBV19 and TRBJ2-7; TRBD2 agrees at 9 bases. The J segment lost 11 bases and the V segment lost 8 bases, leaving 13 bases of the junction unmatched. Germline-derived CDR1 and CDR2 are LNHDA and SQIVND (reference sequence). The CDR3 covers 13 residues. In DNA, the CDR3 is TGTGCCAGTGATCGAGCGGGGGGTTTGGAAGAGTACTTC. Protein sequence: CASDRAGGLEEYF.

This clonotype was seen ten or more times. The CDR3 region is CASSLVRGDGYTF. CDR3 bases: TGTGCCAGCAGCTTAGTTCGGGGGGATGGCTACACCTTC. V and J are TRBV7-2 and TRBJ1-2, with D tentatively TRBD1 (5 bases). The V and J ends lost 1 base and 6 bases respectively, with 9 bases between them. There are 13 residues in the CDR3. From germline, CDR1 is SGHTA and CDR2 FQGNSA.

In its sample, this clonotype was seen a few times. The chain couples TRBV15 to TRBJ1-2; D is unresolved. The CDR3 has 16 amino acids. In germline, CDR1 is LNHNV, CDR2 YYDKDF (reference sequence). Trimming stripped 0 bases from V and 4 bases from J, with 15 bases between. CDR3 protein: CATSRDRTGLRYGYTF. The CDR3, as DNA: TGTGCCACCAGCAGAGATCGGACGGGATTGCGCTATGGCTACACCTTC.

A note on this clonotype: At one boundary the junction diverges from the germline segment, which might be a read error. The chain recombines TRBV7-6 with TRBJ2-7; 10 bases map to TRBD1. In germline, CDR1 is SGHVS, CDR2 FNYEAQ. The CDR3 sequence is 15 residues long. The CDR3 DNA follows: TGTGCCAGCAGCTTAGGGACAGGGGGAGTATACGAGCATTGCTTC. Amino acid sequence: CASSLGTGGVYEHCF.

This clonotype was seen a few times. The chain recombines TRBV28 with TRBJ1-2, with TRBD1 as a possible D gene (6 bases). The germline CDR1 and CDR2 sequences are MDHEN and SYDVKM. The CDR3 is 14 residues long. Trimming left V 4 bases short and J 3 bases short, with 12 bases between. CDR3 loop: CASSSADRHYGYTF. The CDR3 DNA follows: TGTGCCAGCAGTTCCGCGGACAGACACTATGGCTACACCTTC.

In its sample, this clonotype was seen once. The V call is TRBV4-1, the J call TRBJ2-3, with TRBD2 matching 8 bases. Germline CDR1 is MGHRA and CDR2 is YSYEKL. The CDR3 has 16 amino acids. The V and J ends lost 2 bases and 4 bases, in that order; junction bases with no gene match: 8. CDR3 sequence: CASSQLASGSSDTQYF. In nucleotides, the CDR3 is TGCGCCAGCAGCCAATTGGCAAGCGGGAGTTCAGATACGCAGTATTTT.

In its sample, this clonotype was seen a few times. The gene calls are TRBV15 and TRBJ1-1; perhaps TRBD1 as D (6 bases). This CDR3 spans 15 amino acids. Germline V gene lookup returns CDR1 LNHNV and CDR2 YYDKDF (reference sequence). Deletions cut 1 base from V and 4 bases from J, with 13 bases between. CDR3 residues: CATSRVGGVGTEAFF. For the CDR3, the DNA is TGTGCCACCAGCAGAGTCGGGGGCGTGGGCACTGAAGCTTTCTTT.

The gene calls are TRBV12-3 or TRBV12-4 and TRBJ1-4, with a possible D match to TRBD1 (6 bases). The CDR3 consists of 15 residues. V shed 6 bases and J shed 7 bases, with 18 bases lying between them. CDR3: CASSSWDIMGEKLFF. For the CDR3, the DNA is TGTGCCAGCAGCTCATGGGACATCATGGGTGAAAAACTGTTTTTT.

The V call is TRBV25-1, the J call TRBJ2-1, with D maybe TRBD2 (6 bases). V lost 7 bases and J 5 bases, leaving 15 bases between the germline ends. CDR1 MGHDK and CDR2 SYGVNS come from the germline V gene. The CDR3 covers 14 residues. CDR3: CASTGTPGDNEQFF. The DNA for the CDR3 is TGTGCCAGCACAGGGACTCCTGGGGACAATGAGCAGTTCTTC.

Comment on this clonotype: Because it lacks the conserved phenylalanine or tryptophan at the end, this CDR3 is likely a read error. The chain recombines TRBV7-2 with TRBJ2-1; D perhaps matches TRBD1 (5 bases). The CDR3 is 13 residues long. Trimming took off 5 bases at V and 9 bases at J, with 14 bases between the two ends. CDR1 is SGHTA and CDR2 is FQGNSA in the germline V gene. The CDR3 DNA follows: TGTGCCAGCAGCCTAAACTCTAGGGGTGAGCAGTTCGTC. Residues: CASSLNSRGEQFV.

The chain combines TRBV7-9 with TRBJ1-4, with D hard to call. Per the germline V gene, CDR1 is SEHNR and CDR2 is FQNEAQ (reference sequence). Trimming left V 0 bases short and J 0 bases short, with 11 bases between. There are 17 residues in the CDR3. This chain's CDR3 is CASSLAMVGATNEKLFF. The CDR3 DNA sequence: TGTGCCAGCAGCTTAGCGATGGTGGGAGCAACTAATGAAAAACTGTTTTTT.

This clonotype was found a few times. V usage is TRBV28 and J usage is TRBJ2-7; 9 bases are shared with TRBD1. CDR3 length equals 12 residues. Germline V gives CDR1 MDHEN, CDR2 SYDVKM. J lost 13 bases, V lost 3 bases, and 7 bases had no gene match. As DNA, the CDR3 is TGTGCCAGCAGTTTGAACAGGGGGCTTTTCTACTTC. This translates into CASSLNRGLFYF.

The rearrangement joins TRBV27 to TRBJ2-7; no clear D gene. V lost 5 bases and J lost 3, with 20 bases in between. The CDR3 has 16 amino acids. Per the germline V gene, CDR1 is MNHEY and CDR2 is SMNVEV (reference sequence). This chain's CDR3 is CASSTYDMGSGYEQYF. The CDR3 bases are TGTGCCAGCAGTACCTACGACATGGGCTCGGGCTACGAGCAGTACTTC.

This clonotype was counted only a few times. At one boundary the junction diverges from the germline segment, which might be a read error. This chain links TRBV7-6 with TRBJ1-4; D call uncertain. The CDR3 runs to 14 residues. Germline values: CDR1 SGHVS, CDR2 FNYEAQ. CDR3 amino acids: CASRLDGINEKLFF. Written as DNA, the CDR3 is TGTGCCAGCAGATTAGACGGGATTAATGAAAAACTGTTTTTT.

The chain links TRBV7-2 to TRBJ2-5, with 9 bases matching TRBD2. The CDR3 contains 15 residues. Germline V gives CDR1 SGHTA, CDR2 FQGNSA. V lost 0 bases to trimming and J lost 8 bases; unmatched junction nucleotides: 7. The CDR3 nucleotides read TGTGCCAGCAGCTTAGCGCGGGGGGGAACGGATACCCAGTACTTC. Amino acid sequence: CASSLARGGTDTQYF. Filled out from reference TRBV7-2 and TRBJ2-5, the complete variable domain reads GAGVSQSPSNKVTEKGKDVELRCDPISGHTALYWYRQSLGQGLEFLIYFQGNSAPDKSGLPSDRFSAERTGGSVSTLTIQRTQQEDSAVYLCASSLARGGTDTQYFGPGTRLLVL.

With respect to this clonotype: One end of the junction does not line up with germline, which may come from a read error. The chain carries TRBV7-6 and TRBJ2-1, with 12 nucleotides matching TRBD2. Per germline, CDR1 SGHVS and CDR2 FNYEAQ. The CDR3 loop spans 17 amino acids. Written as DNA, the CDR3 is TGTGCCAGCAGCTTAACTAGCGGGGGGATTTCCTACAATGAGCAGATCTTC. Its translation is CASSLTSGGISYNEQIF. Full variable domain (remainder filled in from reference TRBV7-6 and TRBJ2-1): GAGVSQSPRYKVTKRGQDVALRCDPISGHVSLYWYRQALGQGPEFLTYFNYEAQQDKSGLPNDRFSAERPEGSISTLTIQRTEQRDSAMYRCASSLTSGGISYNEQIFGPGTRLTVL.

This clonotype was observed at least ten times. This chain connects TRBV7-2 to TRBJ1-6; TRBD1 agrees at 10 bases. Germline V gene data show CDR1 as SGHTA and CDR2 as FQGNSA. This CDR3 has 17 amino acids. Trimming cost V 7 bases and J 10 bases; bases outside gene matches: 16. This chain's CDR3 is CASISTGTGAFGSPLHF. The CDR3, as DNA: TGTGCCAGCATCTCCACCGGGACAGGGGCCTTTGGGTCACCCCTCCACTTT.

The V and J genes are TRBV5-5 and TRBJ2-4; 11 bases align to TRBD1. In germline, CDR1 is SGHKS, CDR2 YYEKEE (reference sequence). CDR3 length equals 17 residues. V gave up 2 bases and J gave up 8 bases; unmatched junction bases: 12. CDR3 in DNA: TGTGCCAGCAGCTTCCAGCCGGGACAGGGGGTGGTAGACATTCAGTACTTC. Its protein product is CASSFQPGQGVVDIQYF.

The sample holds a few counts of this clonotype. The chain couples TRBV19 to TRBJ1-1; D might be TRBD1 (6 bases). There are 16 residues in the CDR3. Germline loops: CDR1 LNHDA, CDR2 SQIVND (reference sequence). Trimming left V 0 bases short and J 0 bases short, with 11 bases between. The CDR3 sequence: CASSIETGRMNTEAFF. CDR3 bases: TGTGCCAGTAGTATAGAAACAGGGCGAATGAACACTGAAGCTTTCTTT.

The sample holds a few counts of this clonotype. This rearrangement joins TRBV2 to TRBJ2-1, with D possibly TRBD2 on 7 matching bases. Germline CDR1 and CDR2: SNHLY and FYNNEI. Trimming removed 8 bases at V and 7 bases at J, with 18 bases between. There are 14 residues in the CDR3. CDR3 region: CASGGRRGSNEQFF. DNA for the CDR3: TGTGCCAGCGGGGGGCGGCGGGGGAGTAATGAGCAGTTCTTC.

This chain links TRBV11-1 with TRBJ1-3; D call uncertain. The germline gives CDR1 SGHAT, CDR2 FQDESV (reference sequence). The V end was cut by 2 bases, the J end by 4 bases, with 12 bases between. The CDR3 is 15 amino acids. The CDR3, as DNA: TGTGCCAGCAGCTTAAACAGCCAAACAGGAAACACCATATATTTT. Translating it yields CASSLNSQTGNTIYF.

Only a few counts were recorded for this clonotype. CDR3: CASSLHSEQYF. CDR3 DNA: TGTGCCAGCAGCCTCCACAGTGAGCAGTACTTC. The chain is built from TRBV7-2 and TRBJ2-7; unclear D gene. The CDR3 consists of 11 residues. The V gene lost 5 bases and the J gene lost 7 bases, with 9 bases spanning the gap. The germline CDR1 and CDR2 sequences are SGHTA and FQGNSA.

A few counts support this clonotype. The chain links TRBV7-9 to TRBJ1-2; D call uncertain. Germline CDR1 is SEHNR and CDR2 is FQNEAQ (reference sequence). CDR3 size: 14 residues. V shed 2 bases and J shed 2 bases, with 9 bases lying between them. In DNA, the CDR3 is TGTGCCAGCAGCTTACAGAAAGCGAACTATGGCTACACCTTC. The encoded protein is CASSLQKANYGYTF.

This clonotype was detected a few times. The chain uses TRBV7-3 and TRBJ2-7; D possibly corresponds to TRBD2 (5 bases). The V and J ends lost 0 bases and 6 bases respectively, with 15 bases between them. In germline, CDR1 is SGHTA, CDR2 FQGTGA. This CDR3 contains 15 residues. The CDR3, as DNA: TGTGCCAGCAGCTTAACGACCACTGCTGGGAGCGAGCAGTACTTC. Protein: CASSLTTTAGSEQYF.

V usage is TRBV5-6 and J usage is TRBJ1-5, with D uncertain. V lost 1 base and J lost 2, with 13 bases in between. Germline lookup yields CDR1 SGHDT and CDR2 YYEEEE. This CDR3 contains 16 residues. In nucleotides, the CDR3 is TGTGCCAGCAGCTTGTTAAGGACCAGCCGCAATCAGCCCCAGCATTTT. Its protein is CASSLLRTSRNQPQHF.

This clonotype appeared once. The conserved closing phenylalanine or tryptophan is absent in this CDR3, likely reflecting a read error. The chain combines TRBV12-3 or TRBV12-4 with TRBJ2-1; TRBD2 matches 10 bases. The ends lost 3 bases at V and 10 bases at J; junction bases unmatched: 6. The CDR3 totals 14 residues. DNA of the CDR3: TGTGCCAGCAGTTTTCCCGTACTAGCGGGAGAGCAGTTCTTA. Its protein product is CASSFPVLAGEQFL.

The gene calls are TRBV20-1 and TRBJ2-7, with 10 bases fitting TRBD2. V shed 5 bases, J shed 7 bases, and the junction held 8 bases outside the gene matches. Germline V gene data show CDR1 as DFQATT and CDR2 as SNEGSKA (reference sequence). This CDR3 contains 13 residues. The CDR3 reads CSAEASGGSEQYF. In DNA form, the CDR3 reads TGCAGTGCTGAGGCTAGCGGGGGATCTGAGCAGTACTTC.

This clonotype occurred a few times. The chain links TRBV7-3 to TRBJ2-1, with D perhaps matching TRBD2 (5 bases). Per germline, CDR1 SGHTA and CDR2 FQGTGA. Trimming took off 1 base at V and 10 bases at J, with 8 bases between the two ends. CDR3 length: 12 residues. The CDR3 region has the DNA TGTGCCAGCAGCTTAAACGGGGTAGAGCAGTTCTTC. This encodes CASSLNGVEQFF.

The sample holds a few counts of this clonotype. V is TRBV6-2 or TRBV6-3 and J is TRBJ1-1; 10 bases fit TRBD1. V gave up 2 bases and J gave up 1 base; unmatched junction bases: 4. This CDR3 spans 16 amino acids. Germline V gene sequence: CDR1 MNHEY, CDR2 SVGEGT. The CDR3 region has the DNA TGTGCCAGCAGTTACGCTCGGGACAGGGGGAACACTGAAGCTTTCTTT. Translating gives CASSYARDRGNTEAFF.

The chain recombines TRBV7-4 with TRBJ1-6, with D unresolved. CDR3 length equals 13 residues. V dropped 5 bases and J dropped 9 bases, with 11 bases sitting between them. CDR1 is SGHVT, CDR2 SQSDAQ, per germline. CDR3 sequence (DNA): TGTGCCAGCAGCCCCGGACCCATTTCACCCCTCCACTTT. Protein product: CASSPGPISPLHF.